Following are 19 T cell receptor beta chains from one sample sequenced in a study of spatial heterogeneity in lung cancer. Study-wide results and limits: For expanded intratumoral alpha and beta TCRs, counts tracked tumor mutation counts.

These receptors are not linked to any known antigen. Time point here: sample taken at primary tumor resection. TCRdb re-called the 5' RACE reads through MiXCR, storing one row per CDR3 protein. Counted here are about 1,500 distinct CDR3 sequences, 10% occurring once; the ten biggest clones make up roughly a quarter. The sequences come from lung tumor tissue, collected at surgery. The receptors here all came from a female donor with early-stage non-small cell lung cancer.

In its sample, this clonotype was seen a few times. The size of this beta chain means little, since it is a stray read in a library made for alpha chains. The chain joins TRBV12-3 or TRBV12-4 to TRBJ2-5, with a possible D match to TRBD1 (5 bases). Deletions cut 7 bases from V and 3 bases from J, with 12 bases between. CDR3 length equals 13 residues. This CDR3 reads CASTMKGKETQYF. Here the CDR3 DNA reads TGTGCCAGCACCATGAAGGGGAAAGAGACCCAGTACTTC.

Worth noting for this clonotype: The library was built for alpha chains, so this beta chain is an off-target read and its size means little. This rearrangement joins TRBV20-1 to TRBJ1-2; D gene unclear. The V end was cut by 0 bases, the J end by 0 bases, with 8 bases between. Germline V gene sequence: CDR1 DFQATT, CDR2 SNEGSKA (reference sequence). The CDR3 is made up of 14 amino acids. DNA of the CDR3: TGCAGTGCTAGAGATGGGCAGTCTAACTATGGCTACACCTTC. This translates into CSARDGQSNYGYTF.

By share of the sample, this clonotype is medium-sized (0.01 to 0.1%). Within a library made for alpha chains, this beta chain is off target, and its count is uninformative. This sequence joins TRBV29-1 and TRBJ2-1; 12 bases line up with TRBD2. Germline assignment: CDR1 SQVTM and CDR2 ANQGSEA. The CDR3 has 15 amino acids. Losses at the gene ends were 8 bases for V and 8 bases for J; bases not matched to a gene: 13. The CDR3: CSSPGLAGSSDEQFF. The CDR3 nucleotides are TGCAGCTCCCCGGGACTAGCGGGTTCTAGCGATGAGCAGTTCTTC.

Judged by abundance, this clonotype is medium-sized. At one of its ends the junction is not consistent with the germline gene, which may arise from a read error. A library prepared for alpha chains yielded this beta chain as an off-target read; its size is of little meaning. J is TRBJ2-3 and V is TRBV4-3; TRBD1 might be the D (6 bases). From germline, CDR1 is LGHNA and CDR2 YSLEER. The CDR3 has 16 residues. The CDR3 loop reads CDSSQDRSTGEDTQYF. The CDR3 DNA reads TGCGACAGCAGCCAAGACAGGAGCACCGGTGAGGATACGCAGTATTTT.

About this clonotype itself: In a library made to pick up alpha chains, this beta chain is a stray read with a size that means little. This chain's CDR3 is CASSQGGIAPSSYNEQFF. CDR3 sequence (DNA): TGTGCCAGCAGCCAAGGGGGGATAGCTCCCAGCTCCTACAATGAGCAGTTCTTC. This chain joins TRBV3-1 and TRBJ2-1; D possibly matches TRBD1 or TRBD2 (5 bases each). This CDR3 is 18 amino acids long. The germline CDR1 and CDR2 sequences are LGHDT and YNNKEL (reference sequence). V was pared by 1 base and J by 0 bases, with 16 bases between.

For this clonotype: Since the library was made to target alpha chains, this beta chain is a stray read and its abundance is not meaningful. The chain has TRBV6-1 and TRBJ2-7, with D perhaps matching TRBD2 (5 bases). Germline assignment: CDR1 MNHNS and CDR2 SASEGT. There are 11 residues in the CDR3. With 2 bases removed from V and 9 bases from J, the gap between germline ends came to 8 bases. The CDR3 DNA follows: TGTGCCAGCAGTGAAAGTGGAGGGCAGTACTTC. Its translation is CASSESGGQYF.

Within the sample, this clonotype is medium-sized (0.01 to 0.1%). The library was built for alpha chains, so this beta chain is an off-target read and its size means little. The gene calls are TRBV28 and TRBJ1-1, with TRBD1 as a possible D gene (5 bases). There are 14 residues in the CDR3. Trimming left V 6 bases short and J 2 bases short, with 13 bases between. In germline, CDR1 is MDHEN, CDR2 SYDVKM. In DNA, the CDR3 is TGTGCCAGCAGAGAACTTCAGGGTAACACTGAAGCTTTCTTT. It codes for CASRELQGNTEAFF.

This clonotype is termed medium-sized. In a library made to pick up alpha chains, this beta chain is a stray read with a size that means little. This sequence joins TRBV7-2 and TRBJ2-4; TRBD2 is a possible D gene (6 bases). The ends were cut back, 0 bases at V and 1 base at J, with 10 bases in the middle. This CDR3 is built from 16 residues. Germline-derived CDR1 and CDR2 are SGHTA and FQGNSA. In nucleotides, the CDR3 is TGTGCCAGCAGCTTAGCCGCGGGGAGCGCCAAAAACATTCAGTACTTC. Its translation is CASSLAAGSAKNIQYF.

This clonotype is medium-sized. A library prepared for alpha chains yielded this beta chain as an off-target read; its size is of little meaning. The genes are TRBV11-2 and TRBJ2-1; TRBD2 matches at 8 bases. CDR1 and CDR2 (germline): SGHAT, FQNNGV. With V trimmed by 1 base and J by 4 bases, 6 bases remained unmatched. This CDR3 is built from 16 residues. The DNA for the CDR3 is TGTGCCAGCAGCTTAGGGTCAGCGGGAGCTTACAATGAGCAGTTCTTC. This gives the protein CASSLGSAGAYNEQFF.

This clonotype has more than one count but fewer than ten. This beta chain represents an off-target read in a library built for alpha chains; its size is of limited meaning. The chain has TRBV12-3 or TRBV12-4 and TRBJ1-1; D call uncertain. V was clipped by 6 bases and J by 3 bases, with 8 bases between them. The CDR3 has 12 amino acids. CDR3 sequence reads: CASSPGDTEAFF. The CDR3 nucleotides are TGTGCCAGCAGCCCCGGTGACACTGAAGCTTTCTTT.

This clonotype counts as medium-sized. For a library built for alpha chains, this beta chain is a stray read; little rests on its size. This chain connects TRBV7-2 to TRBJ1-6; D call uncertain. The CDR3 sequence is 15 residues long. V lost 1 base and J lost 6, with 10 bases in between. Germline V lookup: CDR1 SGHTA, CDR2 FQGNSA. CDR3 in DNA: TGTGCCAGCAGCTTAGACGGGGTAGTTAATTCACCCCTCCACTTT. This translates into CASSLDGVVNSPLHF.

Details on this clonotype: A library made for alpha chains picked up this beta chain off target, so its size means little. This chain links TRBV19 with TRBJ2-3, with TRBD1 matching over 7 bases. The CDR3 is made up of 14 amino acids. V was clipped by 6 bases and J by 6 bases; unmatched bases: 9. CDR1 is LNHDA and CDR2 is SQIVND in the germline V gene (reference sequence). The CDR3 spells CASSRDRRVDTQYF. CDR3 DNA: TGTGCCAGTAGCCGGGACAGACGAGTTGATACGCAGTATTTT. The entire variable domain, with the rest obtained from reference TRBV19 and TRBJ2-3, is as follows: DGGITQSPKYLFRKEGQNVTLSCEQNLNHDAMYWYRQDPGQGLRLIYYSQIVNDFQKGDIAEGYSVSREKKESFPLTVTSAQKNPTAFYLCASSRDRRVDTQYFGPGTRLTVL.

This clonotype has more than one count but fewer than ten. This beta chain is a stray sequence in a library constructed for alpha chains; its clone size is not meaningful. This CDR3 is CASSQRRARRDYGYTF. The CDR3 DNA reads TGCGCCAGCAGCCAACGGAGGGCAAGGCGGGACTATGGCTACACCTTC. This rearrangement joins TRBV4-3 to TRBJ1-2; D gene ambiguous. Germline lookup yields CDR1 LGHNA and CDR2 YSLEER. V lost 2 bases and J lost 3, with 16 bases in between. The CDR3 sequence is 16 residues long.

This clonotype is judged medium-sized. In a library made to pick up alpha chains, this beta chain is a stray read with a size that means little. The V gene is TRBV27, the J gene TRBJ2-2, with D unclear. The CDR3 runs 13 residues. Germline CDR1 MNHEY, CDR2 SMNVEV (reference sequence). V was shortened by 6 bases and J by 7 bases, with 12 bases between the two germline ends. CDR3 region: CASRFKGHGELFF. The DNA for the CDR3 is TGTGCCAGCAGGTTTAAAGGTCACGGGGAGCTGTTTTTT.

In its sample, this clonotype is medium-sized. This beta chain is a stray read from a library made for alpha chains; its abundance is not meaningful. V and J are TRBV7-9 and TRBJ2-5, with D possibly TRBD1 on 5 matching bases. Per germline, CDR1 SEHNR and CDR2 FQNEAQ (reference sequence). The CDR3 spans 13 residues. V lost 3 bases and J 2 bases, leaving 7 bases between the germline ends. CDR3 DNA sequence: TGTGCCAGCAGCTTCAACAGGCAAGAGACCCAGTACTTC. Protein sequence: CASSFNRQETQYF.

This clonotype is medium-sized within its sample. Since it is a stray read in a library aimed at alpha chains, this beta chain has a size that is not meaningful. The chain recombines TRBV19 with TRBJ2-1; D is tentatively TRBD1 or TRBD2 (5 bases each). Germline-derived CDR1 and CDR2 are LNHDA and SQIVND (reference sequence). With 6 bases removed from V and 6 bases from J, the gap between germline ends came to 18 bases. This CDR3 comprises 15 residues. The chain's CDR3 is CASSPSGTRPNEQFF. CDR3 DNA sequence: TGTGCCAGTAGCCCCTCGGGGACCAGACCCAATGAGCAGTTCTTC.

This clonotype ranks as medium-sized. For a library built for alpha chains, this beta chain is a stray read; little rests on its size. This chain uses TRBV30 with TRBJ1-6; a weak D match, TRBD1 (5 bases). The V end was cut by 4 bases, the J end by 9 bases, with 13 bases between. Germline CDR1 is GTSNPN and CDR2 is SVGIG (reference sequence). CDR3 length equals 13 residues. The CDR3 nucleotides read TGTGCCTGGACTGACAGACAGACTTCACCCCTCCACTTT. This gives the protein CAWTDRQTSPLHF.

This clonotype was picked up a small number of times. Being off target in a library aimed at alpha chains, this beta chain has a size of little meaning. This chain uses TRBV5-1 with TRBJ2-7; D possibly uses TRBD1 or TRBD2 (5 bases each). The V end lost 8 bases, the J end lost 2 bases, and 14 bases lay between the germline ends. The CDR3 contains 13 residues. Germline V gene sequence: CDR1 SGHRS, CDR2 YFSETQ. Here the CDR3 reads CASTRDGTYEQYF. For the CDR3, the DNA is TGCGCCAGTACGAGGGACGGAACCTACGAGCAGTACTTC.

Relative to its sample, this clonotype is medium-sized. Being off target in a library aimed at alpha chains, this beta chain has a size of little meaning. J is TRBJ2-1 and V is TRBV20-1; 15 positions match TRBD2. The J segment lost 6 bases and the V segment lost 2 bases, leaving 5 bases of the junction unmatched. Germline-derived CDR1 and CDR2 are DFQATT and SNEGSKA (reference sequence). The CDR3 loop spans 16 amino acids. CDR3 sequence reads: CSARPPGLAGGNEQFF. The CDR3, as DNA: TGCAGTGCTAGACCTCCGGGACTAGCGGGAGGCAATGAGCAGTTCTTC.